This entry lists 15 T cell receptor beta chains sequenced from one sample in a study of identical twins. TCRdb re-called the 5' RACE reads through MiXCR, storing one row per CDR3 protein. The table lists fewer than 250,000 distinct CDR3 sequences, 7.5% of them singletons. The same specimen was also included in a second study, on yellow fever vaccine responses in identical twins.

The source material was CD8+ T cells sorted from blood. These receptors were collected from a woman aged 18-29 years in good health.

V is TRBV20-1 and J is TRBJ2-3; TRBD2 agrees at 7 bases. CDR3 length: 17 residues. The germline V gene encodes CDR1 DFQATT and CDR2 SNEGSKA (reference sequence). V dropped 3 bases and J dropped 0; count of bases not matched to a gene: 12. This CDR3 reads CSARGFNSGSSTDTQYF. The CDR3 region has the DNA TGCAGTGCTAGGGGGTTCAATAGCGGGTCTAGCACAGATACGCAGTATTTT.

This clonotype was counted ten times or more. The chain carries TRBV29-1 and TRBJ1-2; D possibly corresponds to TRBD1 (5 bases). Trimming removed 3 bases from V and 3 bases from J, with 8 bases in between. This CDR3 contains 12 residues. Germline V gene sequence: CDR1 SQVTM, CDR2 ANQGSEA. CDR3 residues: CSVDGTHYGYTF. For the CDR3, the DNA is TGCAGCGTTGATGGGACCCACTATGGCTACACCTTC.

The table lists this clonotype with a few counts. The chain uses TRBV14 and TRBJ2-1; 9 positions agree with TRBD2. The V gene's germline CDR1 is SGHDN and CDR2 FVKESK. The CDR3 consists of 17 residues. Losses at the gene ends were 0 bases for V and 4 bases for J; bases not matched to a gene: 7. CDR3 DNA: TGTGCCAGCAGCCAAGAAAGGGGACTAGCCCCTTACAATGAGCAGTTCTTC. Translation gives CASSQERGLAPYNEQFF.

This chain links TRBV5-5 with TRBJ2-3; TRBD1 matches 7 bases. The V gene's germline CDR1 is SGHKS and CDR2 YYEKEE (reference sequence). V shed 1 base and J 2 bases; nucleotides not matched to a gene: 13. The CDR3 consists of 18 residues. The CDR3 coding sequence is TGTGCCAGCAGCTTGCGGGTAGGGGGCCTCCCCTCCACAGATACGCAGTATTTT. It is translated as CASSLRVGGLPSTDTQYF.

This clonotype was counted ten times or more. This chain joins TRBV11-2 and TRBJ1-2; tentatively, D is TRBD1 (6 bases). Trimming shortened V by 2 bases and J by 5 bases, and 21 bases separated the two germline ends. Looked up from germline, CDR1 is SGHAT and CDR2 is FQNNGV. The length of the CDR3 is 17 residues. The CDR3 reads CASSLFGRGLGRYGYTF. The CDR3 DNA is TGTGCCAGCAGCTTATTCGGCAGGGGCTTAGGACGTTATGGCTACACCTTC.

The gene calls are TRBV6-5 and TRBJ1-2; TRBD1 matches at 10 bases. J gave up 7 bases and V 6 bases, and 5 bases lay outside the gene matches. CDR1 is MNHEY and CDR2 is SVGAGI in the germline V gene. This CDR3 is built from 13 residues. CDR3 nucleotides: TGTGCCAGCAGCTACGGACAGGGGGTTGGCTACACCTTC. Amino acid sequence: CASSYGQGVGYTF.

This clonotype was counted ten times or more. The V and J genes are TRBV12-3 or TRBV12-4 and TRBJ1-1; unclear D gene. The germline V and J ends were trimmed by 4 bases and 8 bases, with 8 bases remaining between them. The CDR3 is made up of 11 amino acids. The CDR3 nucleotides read TGTGCCAGCAGTTACGGGGAGGAAGCTTTCTTT. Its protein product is CASSYGEEAFF.

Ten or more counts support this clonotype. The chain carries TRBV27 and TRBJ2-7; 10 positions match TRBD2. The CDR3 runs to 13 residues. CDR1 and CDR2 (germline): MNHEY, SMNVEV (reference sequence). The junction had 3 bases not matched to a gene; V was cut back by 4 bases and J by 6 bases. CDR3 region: CASSWRLAGEQYF. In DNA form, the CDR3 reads TGTGCCAGCAGTTGGAGACTAGCGGGCGAGCAGTACTTC.

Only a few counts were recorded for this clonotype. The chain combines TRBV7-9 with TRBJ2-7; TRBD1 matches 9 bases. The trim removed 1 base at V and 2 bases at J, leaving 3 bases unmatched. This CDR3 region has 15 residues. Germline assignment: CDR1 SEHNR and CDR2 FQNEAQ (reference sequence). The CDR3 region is CASSLGQGVTYEQYF. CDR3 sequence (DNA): TGTGCCAGCAGCTTAGGACAGGGGGTTACCTACGAGCAGTACTTC. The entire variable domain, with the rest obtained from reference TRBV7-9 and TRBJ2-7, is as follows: DTGVSQNPRHKITKRGQNVTFRCDPISEHNRLYWYRQTLGQGPEFLTYFQNEAQLEKSRLLSDRFSAERPKGSFSTLEIQRTEQGDSAMYLCASSLGQGVTYEQYFGPGTRLTVT.

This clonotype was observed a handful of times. The CDR3 DNA follows: TGCGCCAGCAGCCAGAGGAACAGGGGTCAAGAGACCCAGTACTTC. It codes for CASSQRNRGQETQYF. The chain links TRBV4-1 to TRBJ2-5, with TRBD1 matching 7 bases. Trimming took 3 bases from V and 2 from J; bases not matched to a gene: 6. Germline V gives CDR1 MGHRA, CDR2 YSYEKL. This CDR3 spans 15 amino acids.

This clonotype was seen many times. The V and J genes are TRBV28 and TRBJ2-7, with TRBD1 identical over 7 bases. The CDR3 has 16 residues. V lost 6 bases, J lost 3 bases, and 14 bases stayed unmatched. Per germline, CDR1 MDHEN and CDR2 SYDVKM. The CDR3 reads CASSLTPGQSFYEQYF. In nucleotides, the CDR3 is TGTGCCAGCAGCCTGACTCCGGGACAGAGCTTCTACGAGCAGTACTTC.

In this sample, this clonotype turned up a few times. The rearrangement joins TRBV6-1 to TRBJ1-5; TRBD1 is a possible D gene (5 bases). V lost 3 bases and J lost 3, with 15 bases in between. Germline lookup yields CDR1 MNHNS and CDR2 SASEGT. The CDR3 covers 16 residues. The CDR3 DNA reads TGTGCCAGCAGTGATGTAAGGGGTTGGGTCAATCAGCCCCAGCATTTT. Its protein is CASSDVRGWVNQPQHF.

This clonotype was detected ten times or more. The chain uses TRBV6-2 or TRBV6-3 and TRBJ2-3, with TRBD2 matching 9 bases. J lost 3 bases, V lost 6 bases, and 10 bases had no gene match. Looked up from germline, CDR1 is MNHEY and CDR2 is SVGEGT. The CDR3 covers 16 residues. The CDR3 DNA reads TGTGCCAGCAGCCCCCCGGGCGGGGGGGGAACAGATACGCAGTATTTT. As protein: CASSPPGGGGTDTQYF.

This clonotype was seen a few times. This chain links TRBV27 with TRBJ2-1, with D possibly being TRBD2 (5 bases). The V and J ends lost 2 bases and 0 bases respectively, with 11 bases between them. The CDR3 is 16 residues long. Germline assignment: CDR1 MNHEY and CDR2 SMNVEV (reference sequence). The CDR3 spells CASSLLRVGSYNEQFF. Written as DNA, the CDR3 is TGTGCCAGCAGTTTACTGCGGGTCGGCTCCTACAATGAGCAGTTCTTC.

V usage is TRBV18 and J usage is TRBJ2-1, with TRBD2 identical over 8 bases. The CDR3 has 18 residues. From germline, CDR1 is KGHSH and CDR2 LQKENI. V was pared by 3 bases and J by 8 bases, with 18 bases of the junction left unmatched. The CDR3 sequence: CASSPPRYPGLGRDEQFF. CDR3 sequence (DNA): TGTGCCAGCTCACCGCCCCGCTACCCGGGACTAGGGAGGGATGAGCAGTTCTTC.